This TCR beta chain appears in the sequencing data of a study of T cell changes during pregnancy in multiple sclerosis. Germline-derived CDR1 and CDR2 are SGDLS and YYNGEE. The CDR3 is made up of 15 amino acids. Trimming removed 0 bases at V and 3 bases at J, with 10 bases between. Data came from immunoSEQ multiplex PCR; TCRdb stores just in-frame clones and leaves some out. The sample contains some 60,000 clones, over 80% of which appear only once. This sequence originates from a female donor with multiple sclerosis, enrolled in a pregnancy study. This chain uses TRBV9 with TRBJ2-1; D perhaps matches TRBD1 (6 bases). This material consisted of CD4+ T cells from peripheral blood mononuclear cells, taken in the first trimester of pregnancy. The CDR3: CASSVGVDSYNEQFF. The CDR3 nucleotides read TGTGCCAGCAGCGTAGGCGTGGACAGCTACAATGAGCAGTTCTTC.